These 4 T cell receptor beta chains were sequenced from one sample in a study of T cells expressing NK-cell markers (dated by TCRdb to about 2020). Library preparation was by 5' RACE. Sequenced on an Illumina HiSeq 2000. After the reads were reprocessed by TCRdb, one entry was made per CDR3 protein sequence, with no DNA. This sample's table has entries for about 160,000 distinct CDR3 sequences. The top ten clones comprise around 21% of the sample. Sequenced material: blood T cells: a sorted CD56 or NKG2C T cell subset, CD4+ or CD8+ T cells, or bulk PBMC T cells (not recorded which). The receptor set was obtained from a man aged 18 to 69 in good health.

Here the CDR3 reads CASSLASSRINYGYTF. The V gene is TRBV7-2, the J gene TRBJ1-2. In germline, CDR1 is SGHTA, CDR2 FQGNSA. The CDR3 runs to 16 residues.

The rearrangement joins TRBV20-1 to TRBJ2-1; TCRdb names TRBD1, which stays unverified in the absence of DNA. The CDR3 is made up of 15 amino acids. CDR1 is DFQATT, CDR2 SNEGSKA, per germline (reference sequence). The CDR3: CSAREPGQGIDEQFF.

This CDR3 reads CSARVMQGTDTQYF. The chain links TRBV20-1 to TRBJ2-3. Germline V gene lookup returns CDR1 DFQATT and CDR2 SNEGSKA (reference sequence). CDR3 length: 14 amino acids.

The rearrangement uses TRBV27 and TRBJ2-1; TCRdb proposes TRBD1, but this gene call is untestable without DNA. Per the germline V gene, CDR1 is MNHEY and CDR2 is SMNVEV (reference sequence). This CDR3 is 14 amino acids long. CDR3 residues: CASSPGGGRDEQFF.